The clone carrying this T cell receptor beta chain was detected only a few times. Its antigen is as yet unknown. The individuals who served as donors were healthy Caucasians living in Russia, aged about 6 to 95. This specimen belongs to a study of blood T cells in healthy people across ages. Study-wide findings and caveats: Naive T cell percentage showed a strong correlation with the diversity of TCR beta. Measured against age, TCR beta diversity per million T cells decreased in a roughly linear manner. Greater diversity and more naive CD4+ cells were seen in long-lived donors than in aged donors.

A second PCR, run for roughly 7 to 12 cycles, used a sample-barcoded 5' primer plus a J-beta primer mix. TCRdb reprocessed the 5' RACE reads with MiXCR, giving one entry per CDR3 protein. The sample consists of 1.4 million to 1.5 million distinct CDR3 sequences, 42% of them appearing once. V was trimmed by 4 bases and J by 8 bases, leaving 14 bases between them. This CDR3 is built from 13 residues. The germline gives CDR1 LGHNA, CDR2 YNFKEQ. The receptor comes from a woman under 30 in good health. The sample consisted of blood. The chain employs TRBV4-2 and TRBJ1-2; weak D call: TRBD1 (6 bases). The CDR3: CASSRDRSYGYTF. For the CDR3, the DNA is TGTGCCAGCAGCCGCGACAGGTCTTACGGCTACACCTTC.